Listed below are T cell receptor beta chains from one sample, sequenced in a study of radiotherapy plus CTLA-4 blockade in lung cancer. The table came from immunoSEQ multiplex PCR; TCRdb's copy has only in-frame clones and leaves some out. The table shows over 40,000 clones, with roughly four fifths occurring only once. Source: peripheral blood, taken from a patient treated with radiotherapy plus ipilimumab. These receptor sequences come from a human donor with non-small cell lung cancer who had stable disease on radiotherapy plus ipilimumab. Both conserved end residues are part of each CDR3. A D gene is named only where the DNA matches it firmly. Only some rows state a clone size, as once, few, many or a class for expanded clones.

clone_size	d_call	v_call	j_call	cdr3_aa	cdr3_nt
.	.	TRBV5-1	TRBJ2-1	CASSLAILGSGTLDEQFF	TGCGCCAGCAGCTTGGCCATATTAGGTAGCGGCACCTTAGACGAGCAGTTCTTC
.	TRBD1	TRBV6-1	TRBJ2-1	CASMGTGGYNEQFF	TGTGCCAGCATGGGGACAGGTGGTTACAATGAGCAGTTCTTC
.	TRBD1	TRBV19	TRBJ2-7	CASSISYGTATGEQYF	TGTGCCAGTAGTATCAGTTACGGGACAGCCACCGGGGAGCAGTACTTC
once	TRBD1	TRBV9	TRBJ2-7	CASSVEDRATYEQYF	TGTGCCAGCAGCGTAGAGGACAGGGCCACCTACGAGCAGTACTTC
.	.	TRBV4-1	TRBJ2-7	CASSQAGDRAGYEQYF	TGCGCCAGCAGCCAAGCGGGCGACAGGGCGGGATACGAGCAGTACTTC
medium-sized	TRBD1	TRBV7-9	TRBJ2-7	CASSNLDRGHEQYF	TGTGCCAGCAGCAACTTGGACAGGGGCCACGAGCAGTACTTC
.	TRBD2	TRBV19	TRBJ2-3	CASSLAAGGLSDTQYF	TGTGCCAGTAGTCTAGCGGCGGGAGGGTTATCAGATACGCAGTATTTT
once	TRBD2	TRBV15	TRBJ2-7	CATSRATTSDSTYEQYF	TGTGCCACCAGCAGAGCTACAACTAGCGACTCGACCTACGAGCAGTACTTC
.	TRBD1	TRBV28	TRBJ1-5	CASSTGTVGNQPQHF	TGTGCCAGCAGTACCGGGACAGTAGGAAATCAGCCCCAGCATTTT
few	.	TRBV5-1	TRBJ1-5	CASSLGTEGGQPQHF	TGCGCCAGCAGCTTGGGGACAGAGGGCGGTCAGCCCCAGCATTTT
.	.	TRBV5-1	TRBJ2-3	CASSFQMTGTSTDTQYF	TGCGCCAGCAGCTTCCAGATGACAGGGACTAGCACAGATACGCAGTATTTT
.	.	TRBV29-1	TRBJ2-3	CSAPGVSTDTQYF	TGCAGCGCCCCGGGAGTAAGCACAGATACGCAGTATTTT
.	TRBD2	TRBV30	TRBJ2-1	CAWSPRPSGYNEQFF	TGTGCCTGGAGTCCCCGCCCTAGCGGCTACAATGAGCAGTTCTTC
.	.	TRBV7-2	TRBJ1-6	CASSLARPSPLHF	TGTGCCAGCAGCTTAGCGCGTCCTTCACCCCTCCACTTT
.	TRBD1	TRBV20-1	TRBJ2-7	CSAWGQGLDF	TGCAGTGCCTGGGGACAGGGCCTGGACTTC
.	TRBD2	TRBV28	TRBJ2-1	CASSFLASGRGGNEQFF	TGTGCCAGCAGTTTCCTGGCTAGCGGGAGGGGAGGCAATGAGCAGTTCTTC
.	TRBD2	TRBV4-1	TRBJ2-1	CASSQEGLAGKNEQFF	TGCGCCAGCAGCCAGGAAGGACTAGCGGGTAAAAATGAGCAGTTCTTC
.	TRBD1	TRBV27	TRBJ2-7	CASRGGQGYEQYF	TGTGCCAGCAGGGGCGGACAGGGCTACGAGCAGTACTTC
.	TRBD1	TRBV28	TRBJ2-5	CASSIPDRDWGETQYF	TGTGCCAGCAGTATCCCGGACAGGGATTGGGGAGAGACCCAGTACTTC
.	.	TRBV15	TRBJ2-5	CATSGGQETQYF	TGTGCCACCTCAGGTGGGCAAGAGACCCAGTACTTC
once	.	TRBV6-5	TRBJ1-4	CASSPVQGNEKLFF	TGTGCCAGCAGCCCCGTGCAGGGAAATGAAAAACTGTTTTTT
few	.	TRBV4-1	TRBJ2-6	CASSQDQRSGANVLTF	TGCGCCAGCAGCCAAGATCAGCGCTCTGGGGCCAACGTCCTGACTTTC
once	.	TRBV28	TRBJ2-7	CASSFLLGAGTYEQYF	TGTGCCAGCAGTTTCCTTTTGGGTGCGGGCACCTACGAGCAGTACTTC
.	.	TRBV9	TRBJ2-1	CASSVVDLASVNEQFF	TGTGCCAGCAGCGTAGTTGATCTAGCGAGTGTCAATGAGCAGTTCTTC
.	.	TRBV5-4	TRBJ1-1	CASSLGAPNTEAFF	TGTGCCAGCAGCTTGGGGGCTCCGAACACTGAAGCTTTCTTT
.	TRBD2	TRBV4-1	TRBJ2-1	CASSPSSGRVNEQFF	TGCGCCAGCAGCCCGTCTAGCGGGAGAGTCAATGAGCAGTTCTTC
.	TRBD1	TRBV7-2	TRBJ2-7	CASSPGGTYEQYF	TGTGCCAGCAGCCCAGGGGGCACTTACGAGCAGTACTTC
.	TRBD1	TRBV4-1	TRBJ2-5	CASSQDNQGAHWETQYF	TGCGCCAGCAGCCAAGACAACCAGGGGGCTCACTGGGAGACCCAGTACTTC
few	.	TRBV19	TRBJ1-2	CASTTGQGWSGGYTF	TGTGCCAGCACAACTGGGCAGGGGTGGTCGGGCGGCTACACCTTC
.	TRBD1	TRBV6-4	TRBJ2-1	CASSETGGVDEQFF	TGTGCCAGCAGTGAGACAGGGGGTGTCGATGAGCAGTTCTTC
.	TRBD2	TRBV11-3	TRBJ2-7	CASSPIRPVERDSKEYF	TGTGCCAGCAGCCCCATCCGACCTGTTGAGCGGGACTCGAAAGAGTACTTC
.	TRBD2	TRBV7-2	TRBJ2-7	CASSSRTSGRSYEQYF	TGTGCCAGCAGCTCGAGGACTAGCGGGAGGTCCTACGAGCAGTACTTC
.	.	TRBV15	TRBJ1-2	CATSRDQEGNGYTF	TGTGCCACCAGCAGAGATCAGGAGGGGAATGGCTACACCTTC
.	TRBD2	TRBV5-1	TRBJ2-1	CASSLALAGEMGEQFF	TGCGCCAGCAGCTTGGCCCTAGCGGGAGAAATGGGCGAGCAGTTCTTC
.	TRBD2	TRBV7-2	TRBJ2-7	CASSLEGGSSYEQYF	TGTGCCAGCAGCTTAGAGGGCGGGAGCTCCTACGAGCAGTACTTC
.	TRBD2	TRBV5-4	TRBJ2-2	CASSSFRGGGFTGELFF	TGTGCCAGCAGCTCCTTCCGGGGGGGAGGGTTCACCGGGGAGCTGTTTTTT
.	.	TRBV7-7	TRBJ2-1	CASSLGASGTGFDEQFF	TGTGCTAGCAGCTTGGGGGCAAGCGGGACTGGTTTCGATGAGCAGTTCTTC
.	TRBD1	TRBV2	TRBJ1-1	CASGQGRPEAFF	TGTGCCAGCGGACAGGGACGTCCTGAAGCTTTCTTT
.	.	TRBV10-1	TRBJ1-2	CAIDAGWRRVYFYGYTF	TGCGCCATCGATGCCGGGTGGAGGAGGGTCTATTTCTATGGCTACACCTTC
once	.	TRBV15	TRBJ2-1	CATSRVDHSNNEQFF	TGTGCCACCAGCAGAGTTGATCACTCCAACAATGAGCAGTTCTTC
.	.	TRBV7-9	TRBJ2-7	CASSLMGGDYEQYF	TGTGCCAGCAGCTTAATGGGCGGGGACTACGAGCAGTACTTC
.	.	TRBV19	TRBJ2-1	CASSSLRGLSYNEQFF	TGTGCCAGTAGTAGCCTCCGAGGACTCTCCTACAATGAGCAGTTCTTC
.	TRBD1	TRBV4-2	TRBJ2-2	CASSPGRTGSANGELFF	TGTGCCAGCAGCCCAGGGAGGACAGGGTCTGCGAACGGGGAGCTGTTTTTT
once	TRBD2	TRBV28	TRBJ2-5	CASSLPWGLAGYQETQYF	TGTGCCAGCAGTTTGCCCTGGGGACTAGCGGGGTACCAAGAGACCCAGTACTTC
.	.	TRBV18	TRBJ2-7	CASSPSGTSSYEQYF	TGTGCCAGCTCACCTTCCGGGACAAGCTCCTACGAGCAGTACTTC
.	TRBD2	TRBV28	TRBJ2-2	CASTYTSGRVTGELFF	TGTGCCAGCACCTATACTAGCGGGAGAGTAACCGGGGAGCTGTTTTTT
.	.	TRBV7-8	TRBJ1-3	CASSLVTSGGNTIYF	TGTGCCAGCAGCTTAGTTACCTCCGGTGGAAACACCATATATTTT
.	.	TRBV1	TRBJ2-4	CTSSLMAAKNIQYF	TGCACCAGCAGCCTTATGGCGGCAAAAAACATTCAGTACTTC
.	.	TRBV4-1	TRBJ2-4	CASSPTQGRVYIQYF	TGCGCCAGCAGCCCCACCCAGGGCAGGGTGTACATTCAGTACTTC
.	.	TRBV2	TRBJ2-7	CASRARDGLAHSYEQYF	TGTGCCAGCAGGGCCAGGGACGGCCTAGCGCACTCCTACGAGCAGTACTTC
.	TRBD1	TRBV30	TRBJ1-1	CAWRVLQGGSRGEAFF	TGTGCCTGGAGAGTTCTCCAGGGGGGCAGTAGAGGTGAAGCTTTCTTT
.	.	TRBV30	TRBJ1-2	CAWRSFAMSGYGYTF	TGTGCCTGGAGGTCGTTCGCCATGTCCGGCTATGGCTACACCTTC
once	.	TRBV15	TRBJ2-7	CATSARQSSYEQYF	TGTGCCACCAGCGCCCGACAGAGCTCCTACGAGCAGTACTTC
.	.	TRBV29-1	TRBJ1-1	CSVTETGNTEAFF	TGCAGCGTTACTGAGACAGGGAACACTGAAGCTTTCTTT
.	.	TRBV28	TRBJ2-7	CASTLGEFYEQYF	TGTGCCAGCACCCTAGGGGAATTCTACGAGCAGTACTTC
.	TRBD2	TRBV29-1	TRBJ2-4	CSEMTSGAQRAKNIQYF	TGCAGCGAAATGACTAGCGGGGCCCAAAGGGCCAAAAACATTCAGTACTTC
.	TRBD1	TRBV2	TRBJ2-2	CASSFDRGYTGELFF	TGTGCCAGCAGTTTTGACAGGGGCTACACCGGGGAGCTGTTTTTT
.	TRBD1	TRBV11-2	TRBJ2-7	CASSLVGAGTGFYEQYF	TGTGCCAGCAGCTTAGTCGGGGCCGGGACAGGGTTCTACGAGCAGTACTTC
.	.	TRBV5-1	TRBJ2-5	CASSSWPRGQAFRETQYF	TGCGCCAGCAGCTCCTGGCCGCGTGGGCAGGCGTTCCGAGAGACCCAGTACTTC